One sample yielded the 29 T cell receptor beta chains listed below, sequenced in a study of blood T cell repertoires in COVID-19. Some clones are missing from TCRdb's copy, which holds only in-frame ones; the method was immunoSEQ multiplex PCR. The sample contains roughly 87,000 clones, approximately 86% of which appear only once. Sequenced: peripheral blood. The receptors derive from a man aged 35 to 55 with acute or convalescent COVID-19.

The chain employs TRBV27 and TRBJ1-4; D may be TRBD1 (5 bases). The V and J ends lost 4 bases and 0 bases respectively, with 9 bases between them. The germline gives CDR1 MNHEY, CDR2 SMNVEV (reference sequence). The CDR3 is 15 residues long. The CDR3: CASSWGEATNEKLFF. CDR3 bases: TGTGCCAGCAGTTGGGGGGAAGCAACTAATGAAAAACTGTTTTTT.

The chain is built from TRBV2 and TRBJ1-1, with unresolved D. V lost 4 bases and J lost 2, with 14 bases in between. Germline V gene sequence: CDR1 SNHLY, CDR2 FYNNEI. There are 15 residues in the CDR3. CDR3 sequence: CASSGAGVGNTEAFF. The DNA of the CDR3 is TGTGCCAGCAGTGGGGCAGGCGTCGGAAACACTGAAGCTTTCTTT.

This sequence joins TRBV4-1 and TRBJ1-1; 8 bases are shared with TRBD1. Per germline, CDR1 MGHRA and CDR2 YSYEKL. The CDR3 is 18 residues long. V lost 0 bases, J lost 11 bases, and 20 bases stayed unmatched. CDR3 sequence (DNA): TGCGCCAGCAGCCAAGAACAGGGGGGTCGGGGGTCCGAATCCGACGCTTTCTTT. This encodes CASSQEQGGRGSESDAFF.

The gene calls are TRBV14 and TRBJ1-6, with TRBD1 matching over 7 bases. Per the germline V gene, CDR1 is SGHDN and CDR2 is FVKESK. Germline trimming cut 0 bases from V and 9 bases from J; bases unmatched to any gene: 5. This CDR3 comprises 15 residues. The DNA of the CDR3 is TGTGCCAGCAGCCAAGACCACAGGGGATCTTCACCCCTCCACTTT. Its protein product is CASSQDHRGSSPLHF.

V and J are TRBV10-3 and TRBJ1-4; D unresolved. Germline V gives CDR1 ENHRY, CDR2 SYGVKD. V dropped 0 bases and J dropped 0 bases, with 8 bases sitting between them. CDR3 size: 16 residues. CDR3 nucleotide sequence: TGTGCCATCAGTGAGTCGCGCGGGACAACTAATGAAAAACTGTTTTTT. Its translation is CAISESRGTTNEKLFF.

The chain carries TRBV19 and TRBJ2-7; 8 bases map to TRBD2. Trimming removed 5 bases from V and 4 bases from J; junction bases left unmatched: 7. The CDR3 is 14 residues long. The germline gives CDR1 LNHDA, CDR2 SQIVND (reference sequence). CDR3 sequence: CASSPAGGKYEQYF. CDR3 DNA sequence: TGTGCCAGTAGTCCCGCGGGGGGCAAATACGAGCAGTACTTC.

The chain carries TRBV18 and TRBJ2-2; TRBD2 matches at 11 bases. J lost 0 bases, V lost 5 bases, and 17 bases had no gene match. The CDR3 extends over 21 amino acids. Germline values: CDR1 KGHSH, CDR2 LQKENI. In nucleotides, the CDR3 is TGTGCCAGCTCATCCACCATCCAATTTTCTAGCGGGAGGTCGAACACCGGGGAGCTGTTTTTT. Its protein is CASSSTIQFSSGRSNTGELFF.

The V call is TRBV10-2, the J call TRBJ2-1; the match to TRBD1 covers 9 bases. Germline V gene sequence: CDR1 WSHSY, CDR2 SAAADI. The CDR3 is 14 residues long. Unmatched junction bases numbered 8, after V lost 6 bases and J lost 8 bases. CDR3 coding DNA: TGCGCCAGCAGGGGGTTGGACAGGGGCCATGAGCAGTTCTTC. Protein product: CASRGLDRGHEQFF.

This clone came up once. The chain is built from TRBV18 and TRBJ2-7; 8 nucleotides line up with TRBD1. With 5 bases clipped from V and 6 bases from J, the junction kept 12 bases outside the gene matches. Looked up from germline, CDR1 is KGHSH and CDR2 is LQKENI. The CDR3 consists of 15 residues. The CDR3: CASSSDRADPTEQYF. The DNA for the CDR3 is TGTGCCAGCTCATCGGACAGGGCCGACCCCACCGAGCAGTACTTC.

This clone is a singleton in its sample. The rearrangement links TRBV7-2 to TRBJ1-5, with 11 bases that match TRBD1. J was trimmed by 7 bases and V by 0 bases; bases with no gene match: 5. This CDR3 is built from 16 residues. Per the germline V gene, CDR1 is SGHTA and CDR2 is FQGNSA. CDR3 in DNA: TGTGCCAGCAGCTTAGCGCCTCGGACAGGGGGCCAGCCCCAGCATTTT. As protein: CASSLAPRTGGQPQHF.

The chain combines TRBV4-3 with TRBJ1-2; tentative D call: TRBD1 (5 bases). V lost 0 bases, J lost 4 bases, and 15 bases lay in between. This CDR3 is 16 amino acids long. The germline gives CDR1 LGHNA, CDR2 YSLEER. CDR3 protein: CASSQDPAGRTYGYTF. In DNA form, the CDR3 reads TGCGCCAGCAGCCAAGATCCGGCAGGGCGTACCTATGGCTACACCTTC.

The V call is TRBV19, the J call TRBJ2-7, with a possible D match to TRBD2 (6 bases). Trimming shortened V by 5 bases and J by 5 bases, and 16 bases separated the two germline ends. Germline V CDR1 and CDR2: LNHDA, SQIVND (reference sequence). This CDR3 region has 14 residues. The CDR3 nucleotides are TGTGCCAGTAGTCCGCGGGACGGCCCCAACGAGCAGTACTTC. This codes for CASSPRDGPNEQYF.

The rearrangement links TRBV4-2 to TRBJ2-7; D gene uncertain. V was trimmed by 1 base and J by 4 bases, leaving 11 bases between them. Germline V gene data show CDR1 as LGHNA and CDR2 as YNFKEQ. The CDR3 has 14 residues. The CDR3 DNA is TGTGCCAGCAGCCAAGGAAGTGTGCGGTACGAGCAGTACTTC. It translates to CASSQGSVRYEQYF.

This chain uses TRBV19 with TRBJ1-4; 8 bases are a match to TRBD1. The CDR3 runs to 14 residues. Germline loops: CDR1 LNHDA, CDR2 SQIVND (reference sequence). V trimming: 5 bases; J trimming: 5 bases; junction bases outside the gene matches: 4. The CDR3 spells CASSSGQGNEKLFF. The DNA of the CDR3 is TGTGCCAGTAGTTCCGGACAGGGAAATGAAAAACTGTTTTTT. The variable domain in full, with the rest retrieved from reference TRBV19 and TRBJ1-4, is DGGITQSPKYLFRKEGQNVTLSCEQNLNHDAMYWYRQDPGQGLRLIYYSQIVNDFQKGDIAEGYSVSREKKESFPLTVTSAQKNPTAFYLCASSSGQGNEKLFFGSGTQLSVL.

V usage is TRBV3-1 (or the pseudogene TRBV3-2) and J usage is TRBJ1-6; 7 bases map to TRBD1. CDR1 and CDR2 from the germline V gene are LGHDT and YNNKEL (reference sequence). The CDR3 runs to 13 residues. The junction had 4 bases not matched to a gene; V was cut back by 4 bases and J by 10 bases. The CDR3 spells CASSPTGDSPLHF. The CDR3 region has the DNA TGTGCCAGCAGCCCAACAGGGGACTCACCCCTCCACTTT.

The chain uses TRBV4-1 and TRBJ2-1; D might be TRBD2 (5 bases). V dropped 1 base and J dropped 4 bases, with 14 bases sitting between them. Germline V gene data show CDR1 as MGHRA and CDR2 as YSYEKL. The CDR3 loop spans 16 amino acids. The DNA for the CDR3 is TGCGCCAGCAGCCAAGGAAGACTATCCACTTACAATGAGCAGTTCTTC. Residues: CASSQGRLSTYNEQFF.

This chain joins TRBV19 and TRBJ2-6; the match to TRBD2 covers 12 bases. Germline V gene data show CDR1 as LNHDA and CDR2 as SQIVND (reference sequence). The CDR3 has 18 amino acids. Unmatched junction bases numbered 7, after V lost 7 bases and J lost 0 bases. CDR3 residues: CASNKRLAGDSGANVLTF. As DNA, the CDR3 is TGTGCCAGTAACAAACGACTAGCGGGGGACTCTGGGGCCAACGTCCTGACTTTC.

J is TRBJ1-5 and V is TRBV27; D ambiguous. V was trimmed by 7 bases and J by 2 bases, leaving 21 bases between them. The CDR3 is made up of 17 amino acids. The germline gives CDR1 MNHEY, CDR2 SMNVEV (reference sequence). CDR3 loop: CASTDLSNSLGNQPQHF. Written as DNA, the CDR3 is TGTGCCAGCACCGATCTCTCGAACAGCCTCGGCAATCAGCCCCAGCATTTT.

The J gene is TRBJ2-2, the V gene TRBV2; D is perhaps TRBD2 (6 bases). V was pared by 1 base and J by 1 base, with 10 bases between. This CDR3 has 16 residues. The germline V gene encodes CDR1 SNHLY and CDR2 FYNNEI. The CDR3 sequence: CASSEVRSGNTGELFF. The CDR3 coding sequence is TGTGCCAGCAGTGAAGTTCGTAGCGGGAACACCGGGGAGCTGTTTTTT.

This clone has a handful of counts. The chain recombines TRBV6-8 with TRBJ2-3; tentative D call: TRBD2 (7 bases). Germline V gene lookup returns CDR1 MNHGY and CDR2 SAAAGT. The V end lost 8 bases, the J end lost 5 bases, and 20 bases lay between the germline ends. CDR3 length: 15 residues. DNA for the CDR3: TGTGCCAGCCGAGGTTGGGGGGGGCCGATAGATACGCAGTATTTT. This encodes CASRGWGGPIDTQYF.

This clone was counted a single time. V usage is TRBV5-4 and J usage is TRBJ2-4, with D tentatively TRBD2 (5 bases). The CDR3 covers 16 residues. The ends were cut back, 1 base at V and 1 base at J, with 12 bases in the middle. CDR1 SGHNT and CDR2 YYREEE come from the germline V gene (reference sequence). In DNA form, the CDR3 reads TGTGCCAGCAGCTTGCCTGGGGAGTTTGCCAAAAACATTCAGTACTTC. As protein: CASSLPGEFAKNIQYF.

This sequence joins TRBV5-1 and TRBJ1-1; D is undetermined. CDR1 and CDR2 (germline): SGHRS, YFSETQ. This CDR3 comprises 15 residues. Trimming took off 0 bases at V and 0 bases at J, with 9 bases between the two ends. CDR3 loop: CASSLAGGMNTEAFF. DNA for the CDR3: TGCGCCAGCAGCTTGGCCGGCGGTATGAACACTGAAGCTTTCTTT.

The V call is TRBV11-2, the J call TRBJ1-1; no clear D gene. CDR3 length equals 14 residues. With 1 base removed from V and 4 bases from J, the gap between germline ends came to 10 bases. The V gene's germline CDR1 is SGHAT and CDR2 FQNNGV. The CDR3 DNA reads TGTGCCAGCAGCTTAGCGCGAGGTAGCACTGAAGCTTTCTTT. Translated, it gives CASSLARGSTEAFF. Using reference TRBV11-2 and TRBJ1-1 for the parts outside the CDR3, the full variable domain is EAGVAQSPRYKIIEKRQSVAFWCNPISGHATLYWYQQILGQGPKLLIQFQNNGVVDDSQLPKDRFSAERLKGVDSTLKIQPAKLEDSAVYLCASSLARGSTEAFFGQGTRLTVV.

The chain is built from TRBV7-2 and TRBJ2-2; 7 bases map to TRBD2. The germline CDR1 and CDR2 sequences are SGHTA and FQGNSA. CDR3 size: 15 residues. The V and J ends lost 2 bases and 3 bases, in that order; junction bases with no gene match: 3. The CDR3 DNA reads TGTGCCAGCAGCTTATGGGGGGGAGACACCGGGGAGCTGTTTTTT. Amino acid sequence: CASSLWGGDTGELFF.

Here the CDR3 reads CASSPDRENTEAFF. The CDR3, as DNA: TGTGCCAGCTCACCCGACAGGGAGAACACTGAAGCTTTCTTT. The J gene is TRBJ1-1, the V gene TRBV18; 7 positions agree with TRBD1. Germline values: CDR1 KGHSH, CDR2 LQKENI. The CDR3 runs to 14 residues. V lost 3 bases to trimming and J lost 1 base; unmatched junction nucleotides: 2.

As to this clone: At one boundary the junction diverges from the germline segment, which might be a read error. The V and J genes are TRBV11-2 and TRBJ2-1; 7 nucleotides align to TRBD2. Looked up from germline, CDR1 is SGHAT and CDR2 is FQNNGV. This CDR3 is 14 amino acids long. The DNA for the CDR3 is TGTGCCAGCAGTTTAGCGGGTGCTAGCAATGAGCAGTTCTTC. Translation: CASSLAGASNEQFF.

Only one count was recorded for this clone. The chain uses TRBV7-9 and TRBJ2-5, with D perhaps TRBD2 (6 bases). The CDR3 has 14 amino acids. The germline V gene has CDR1 SEHNR and CDR2 FQNEAQ (reference sequence). Deletions cut 1 base from V and 5 bases from J, with 11 bases between. Here the CDR3 DNA reads TGTGCCAGCAGCTTAGGACTAGGAGGGGAGACCCAGTACTTC. This codes for CASSLGLGGETQYF.

J is TRBJ1-1 and V is TRBV19; 9 bases match TRBD1. This CDR3 has 16 residues. After removal of 4 bases from V and 5 bases from J, the junction contained 11 bases not matched to a gene. The germline V gene encodes CDR1 LNHDA and CDR2 SQIVND (reference sequence). The CDR3 is CASSNVGQGFNTEAFF. DNA for the CDR3: TGTGCCAGTAGTAATGTAGGACAGGGGTTTAATACTGAAGCTTTCTTT.

This sequence joins TRBV5-1 and TRBJ2-3, with 10 bases that match TRBD2. The CDR3 length is 19 residues. CDR1 and CDR2 from the germline V gene are SGHRS and YFSETQ. Trimming cost V 4 bases and J 1 base; bases outside gene matches: 15. CDR3 DNA sequence: TGCGCCAGCAGCCATCTAGCGGGGGCCTCCGGTGGCGGCACAGATACGCAGTATTTT. Translated: CASSHLAGASGGGTDTQYF.